This TCR beta chain was captured by sequencing in a study of blood T cells in healthy people across ages (dated by TCRdb to about 2015). With regard to the full study: In model experiments, roughly one uniquely barcoded TCR beta cDNA molecule per two T cells was captured by template switching. To avoid experimental bias, donors of different ages were randomly spread across the sequencing lanes. The donors were split into four age groups: young (average around 15 years), middle-aged (nearly 40), aged (roughly 68) and long-lived (over 75). To track age-related changes in TCR beta repertoire diversity, the study relied on deep sequencing normalized with unique cDNA molecular identifiers. Two additional independent replicas of 1 million unique cDNA reads from the same blood draw were analyzed for two donors (one aged 18 to 30 and one aged 80 or older).

Inclusive of the bounding cysteine and phenylalanine, the CDR3 is 17 residues long. The CDR3 DNA has 51 bases and is translated from base 1. The germline V gene yields MGHRA for CDR1 and YSYEKL for CDR2. Systemically healthy Caucasian individuals from Russia, some 38 in total and aged roughly 6 to 100 years, were included as donors. Approximately 10 milliliters of peripheral blood were collected from each donor into EDTA-treated Vacutainer tubes. Ficoll-Paque density-gradient centrifugation was used to isolate PBMCs, with at least 6 million per sample. Trizol reagent was used to extract total RNA from PBMCs, with at least 6 micrograms per sample. The percentages of naive CD45RAhigh/CD27high T cells were determined by flow cytometry on a PBMC aliquot from every donor. Study-level results and caveats: Observed TCR beta diversity correlated strongly with the percentage of naive T cells measured by flow cytometry. Because the CMV infection status of the donors was unknown, age-related changes in expanded clonotypes may potentially have been confounded. Since profiling was done on bulk unsorted PBMCs, naive and antigen-experienced compartments could not be conclusively compared. Total diversity estimates from one million sequenced T cells were considered lower bounds and underestimates. Observed TCR beta diversity per million T cells fell roughly linearly with age, and a significant reduction was already apparent by age about 43. Compared with the aged group, more naive CD4+ T cells, fewer expanded clones and increased TCR diversity were shown by the long-lived group, suggesting age selection.

On this clonotype: Its antigen is not yet known. Base qualities are missing; no much larger clone stands one base away.

The library relied on 5' RACE. Sequencing relied on an Illumina HiSeq 2500. The second PCR ran for roughly 6 to 11 cycles and used a J-beta primer mix along with a sample-barcoded 5' primer. Each TCR beta cDNA molecule received a unique molecular identifier from a template-switch 5' adaptor carrying 12 random nucleotides. Each sample yielded at least 3 million CDR3-containing paired-end reads. First-strand cDNA synthesis was performed from all RNA using the Mint cDNA synthesis kit, with priming by a TRBC-specific oligonucleotide. Following uracil-DNA glycosylase treatment, a first 18-cycle PCR with universal primers M1SS and BC2_uni_R was performed on all cDNA. Per the authors' processing: Each sample was normalized by randomly selecting 1 million high-quality reads, each carrying a distinct molecular identifier. Instead of being binned into consensus sequences, reads that shared molecular identifiers were thrown out. CDR3 identification, clonotype clustering and error correction used MiTCR with a Q25 quality threshold and the strictest error-elimination algorithm. A nonparametric unseen species model with Euler transformation was used to estimate a lower bound on total TCR beta diversity. TCRdb reanalyzed the raw reads on its own, using fastp at Q25 for trimming and MiXCR for clone calling, and kept in-frame beta chains. Entries that share a CDR3 protein sequence are merged under the most common genes and DNA. What appears here as the V and J calls and clone size reflects TCRdb's work, not the paper's. This sample lists hundreds of thousands of distinct CDR3 sequences; roughly 50% were detected once. Roughly 22% of the sample is held by the ten biggest clonotypes.

This chain is built from TRBV4-1 and TRBJ2-5; a tentative D match to TRBD1 spans 6 bases. With the DNA end fitting TRBJ2-7 better, the J assignment may be wrong. The receptor was isolated from a man aged 25-45 years in good health. The source material was blood. CDR3 protein: CASSQDDPTGCKNEQYF. The DNA sequence is TGCGCCAGCAGCCAAGATGACCCGACAGGATGTAAGAACGAGCAGTACTTC.